This is a list of T cell receptor beta chains from one sample in a study of cytomegalovirus exposure and HLA in healthy donors. Produced via immunoSEQ multiplex PCR; TCRdb's table is partial and in-frame only. The repertoire holds almost 200,000 clones, around 79% seen once, with approximately 0.4% in the top ten. Sequenced material: PBMCs. The source of these receptors is a male donor in good health and CMV-seropositive. Both conserved end residues are part of each CDR3.

TRBV7-2	CASSSGGGSNQPQHF
TRBV19	CASRVDRDSNQPQHF
TRBV29-1	CSATGGEDTQYF
TRBV18	CASSPQGGEYNSPLHF
TRBV7-2	CASSRGGSPYNEQFF
TRBV18	CASSPKPGSYEQYF
TRBV30	CAWREGLAGGSTGELFF
TRBV27	CASSPSVATGEEQYF
TRBV4-3	CASSQDAGSNQPQHF
TRBV18	CASSYGVGDTEAFF
TRBV18	CASSAGQGNTEAFF
TRBV7-2	CASSLSAAEGFNGYTF
TRBV4-1	CASSQGGSGTYEQYF
TRBV27	CASSPYGSSGNTIYF
TRBV27	CASSLSTGAGQPQHF
TRBV7-9	CASSPGTGSGYTF
TRBV28	CASSFWVGAPFF
TRBV6-6	CASSYDRGSLGYTF
TRBV18	CASVGTQNTGELFF
TRBV2	CASSRDINYGYTF
TRBV6-5	CASSPRTGRLDEAFF
TRBV5-5	CASSLTTGDSYGYTF
TRBV30	CAWTGAIYEQYF
TRBV27	CASRGTGAYGYTF